Listed below are T cell receptor beta chains from one sample, sequenced in a study of blood T cell repertoires in COVID-19. Produced via immunoSEQ multiplex PCR; TCRdb's table is partial and in-frame only. The profile covers some 100,000 clones, with around 86% appearing a single time and 2% to 3% taken by the ten largest. Sequencing input: PBMCs or T cells enriched from blood (not recorded which). The origin of the receptors is a woman aged 45-60 years who had recovered from COVID-19. The CDR3 runs from the conserved cysteine through the conserved F or W. The order of the fields is D gene, clone size, V gene, J gene, CDR3 DNA, CDR3 protein. D genes are given only for firm matches. Size values are once, few and many counts, or a class for expanded clones, and some rows have none.

d_gene: TRBD1
abundance: NA
v_gene: TRBV10-3
j_gene: TRBJ1-3
CDR3nt: TGTGCCATGAAACGCGGGACAGGGTCTGGAAACACCATATATTTT
CDR3aa: CAMKRGTGSGNTIYF

d_gene: NA
abundance: NA
v_gene: TRBV2
j_gene: TRBJ1-5
CDR3nt: TGTGCCAGCGGAGAGGGAATTTATCAGCCCCAGCATTTT
CDR3aa: CASGEGIYQPQHF

d_gene: TRBD1
abundance: NA
v_gene: TRBV19
j_gene: TRBJ1-2
CDR3nt: TGTGCCAGTAGTACAGGACAGGAGACCTATGGCTACACCTTC
CDR3aa: CASSTGQETYGYTF

d_gene: TRBD2
abundance: NA
v_gene: TRBV5-1
j_gene: TRBJ2-7
CDR3nt: TGCGCCAGCACCCGAGCGGGAACCTACGAGCAGTACTTC
CDR3aa: CASTRAGTYEQYF

d_gene: TRBD1
abundance: NA
v_gene: TRBV3-1/TRBV3-2
j_gene: TRBJ1-2
CDR3nt: TGTGCCAGCAGCCGATCAGGGGGGTTCTATGGCTACACCTTC
CDR3aa: CASSRSGGFYGYTF

d_gene: NA
abundance: NA
v_gene: TRBV9
j_gene: TRBJ2-3
CDR3nt: TGTGCCAGCAGCGTAGGGACTAGCACAGATACGCAGTATTTT
CDR3aa: CASSVGTSTDTQYF

d_gene: TRBD1
abundance: NA
v_gene: TRBV3-1/TRBV3-2
j_gene: TRBJ2-7
CDR3nt: TGTGCCAGCCAAACATCACAGGGGGCAGGCTACGAGCAGTACTTC
CDR3aa: CASQTSQGAGYEQYF

d_gene: NA
abundance: once
v_gene: TRBV13
j_gene: TRBJ1-1
CDR3nt: TGTGCCAGCAGCTTAGGACAGGGAGCCACTGAAGCTTTCTTT
CDR3aa: CASSLGQGATEAFF

d_gene: TRBD1
abundance: NA
v_gene: TRBV9
j_gene: TRBJ2-2
CDR3nt: TGTGCCAGCAGCGTTTTTGGGCAGGGGGACACCGGGGAGCTGTTTTTT
CDR3aa: CASSVFGQGDTGELFF

d_gene: TRBD2
abundance: NA
v_gene: TRBV6-5
j_gene: TRBJ2-1
CDR3nt: TGTGCCAGCAGCCCGGGGGGGACCTACAATGAGCAGTTCTTC
CDR3aa: CASSPGGTYNEQFF

d_gene: NA
abundance: NA
v_gene: TRBV5-3
j_gene: TRBJ1-2
CDR3nt: TGTGCCAGAAGCTTGATGGCGGAGAACTATGGCTACACCTTC
CDR3aa: CARSLMAENYGYTF

d_gene: NA
abundance: once
v_gene: TRBV7-9
j_gene: TRBJ1-4
CDR3nt: TGTGCCAGCAGCCCTGGACATACCGAAAAACTGTTTTTT
CDR3aa: CASSPGHTEKLFF

d_gene: TRBD1
abundance: NA
v_gene: TRBV2
j_gene: TRBJ2-7
CDR3nt: TGTGCCAGCAGGACTGTCCCAACAGGGGGGAACGAGCAGTACTTC
CDR3aa: CASRTVPTGGNEQYF

d_gene: TRBD2
abundance: NA
v_gene: TRBV15
j_gene: TRBJ2-5
CDR3nt: TGTGCCACCAGCAAAATAGCGGGAGGGGGAGAGACCCAGTACTTC
CDR3aa: CATSKIAGGGETQYF

d_gene: NA
abundance: NA
v_gene: TRBV19
j_gene: TRBJ1-2
CDR3nt: TGTGCCAGTAGTTACTCGGCCAGGGTTGACTATGGCTACACCTTC
CDR3aa: CASSYSARVDYGYTF

d_gene: NA
abundance: NA
v_gene: TRBV2
j_gene: TRBJ1-4
CDR3nt: TGTGCCAGCAGATTAACAGGGACTAATGAAAAACTGTTTTTT
CDR3aa: CASRLTGTNEKLFF

d_gene: TRBD1
abundance: NA
v_gene: TRBV15
j_gene: TRBJ2-7
CDR3nt: TGTGCCACTTCGCCGGGACAGGGCTCCTACGAGCAGTACTTC
CDR3aa: CATSPGQGSYEQYF

d_gene: TRBD1
abundance: NA
v_gene: TRBV5-1
j_gene: TRBJ2-7
CDR3nt: TGCGCCAGCAGCTTGGGGACAGGGACTTACGAGCAGTACTTC
CDR3aa: CASSLGTGTYEQYF

d_gene: NA
abundance: NA
v_gene: TRBV9
j_gene: TRBJ2-2
CDR3nt: TGTGCCAGCAGCTTTACGGACACCGGGGAGCTGTTTTTT
CDR3aa: CASSFTDTGELFF

d_gene: TRBD1
abundance: NA
v_gene: TRBV30
j_gene: TRBJ1-3
CDR3nt: TGTGCCTACAGCCGGGACAGGGTGCCTCGCGACTCTGGAAACACCATATATTTT
CDR3aa: CAYSRDRVPRDSGNTIYF

d_gene: NA
abundance: NA
v_gene: TRBV4-2
j_gene: TRBJ2-7
CDR3nt: TGTGCCAGCAGCCACTCAAGGGGCTCCTACGAGCAGTACTTC
CDR3aa: CASSHSRGSYEQYF

d_gene: NA
abundance: NA
v_gene: TRBV7-6
j_gene: TRBJ2-7
CDR3nt: TGTGCCAGCAGCGTAGGGCTGGAAGGAGAAAACGAGCAGTACTTC
CDR3aa: CASSVGLEGENEQYF

d_gene: NA
abundance: NA
v_gene: TRBV30
j_gene: TRBJ1-5
CDR3nt: TGTGCCTGGAGTGCCCCTGACAGAAACAATCAGCCCCAGCATTTT
CDR3aa: CAWSAPDRNNQPQHF

d_gene: NA
abundance: NA
v_gene: TRBV4-1
j_gene: TRBJ2-2
CDR3nt: TGCGCCAGCAGCCGCGGGGAGGACACCGGGGAGCTGTTTTTT
CDR3aa: CASSRGEDTGELFF

d_gene: NA
abundance: NA
v_gene: TRBV12-3/TRBV12-4
j_gene: TRBJ2-3
CDR3nt: TGTGCCAGCAGTTTGAGGACAGATACGCAGTATTTT
CDR3aa: CASSLRTDTQYF

d_gene: TRBD2
abundance: once
v_gene: TRBV2
j_gene: TRBJ2-1
CDR3nt: TGTGCCAGCAGCAAGACTAGCGGGAGGGCCGCTGAGCAGTTCTTC
CDR3aa: CASSKTSGRAAEQFF

d_gene: TRBD1
abundance: NA
v_gene: TRBV28
j_gene: TRBJ2-5
CDR3nt: TGTGCCAGCAGTGACCGGGACAGGGCCCGAGAGACCCAGTACTTC
CDR3aa: CASSDRDRARETQYF

d_gene: NA
abundance: once
v_gene: TRBV19
j_gene: TRBJ1-6
CDR3nt: TGTGCCAGTAGTATAGGAGGAGACAATTCACCCCTCCACTTT
CDR3aa: CASSIGGDNSPLHF

d_gene: NA
abundance: NA
v_gene: TRBV19
j_gene: TRBJ1-3
CDR3nt: TGTGCCAGTAGTACCCAAGGGACTGCCGGACCTGGAAACACCATATATTTT
CDR3aa: CASSTQGTAGPGNTIYF

d_gene: NA
abundance: NA
v_gene: TRBV1
j_gene: TRBJ2-3
CDR3nt: TGCACCAGCAGCCAGTGCACCGCGGGACCCAACACAGATACGCAGTATTTT
CDR3aa: CTSSQCTAGPNTDTQYF

d_gene: NA
abundance: NA
v_gene: TRBV28
j_gene: TRBJ1-2
CDR3nt: TGTGCCAGCAGACCCGACAGAAACTATGGCTACACCTTC
CDR3aa: CASRPDRNYGYTF

d_gene: NA
abundance: NA
v_gene: TRBV5-1
j_gene: TRBJ1-1
CDR3nt: TGCGCCAGCAGCCCGGGGGGAAGCCGAACCACCACTGAAGCTTTCTTT
CDR3aa: CASSPGGSRTTTEAFF

d_gene: NA
abundance: NA
v_gene: TRBV27
j_gene: TRBJ2-3
CDR3nt: TGTGCCAGCAGTGGGCAAGATACGCAGTATTTT
CDR3aa: CASSGQDTQYF

d_gene: NA
abundance: once
v_gene: TRBV18
j_gene: TRBJ2-5
CDR3nt: TGTGCCAGCTCAGCTCTACTCCAAGAGACCCAGTACTTC
CDR3aa: CASSALLQETQYF

d_gene: NA
abundance: NA
v_gene: TRBV11-2
j_gene: TRBJ1-1
CDR3nt: TGTGCCAGCAGCTTAGAGTACAGGTTCTCTGAAGCTTTCTTT
CDR3aa: CASSLEYRFSEAFF

d_gene: TRBD1
abundance: NA
v_gene: TRBV5-1
j_gene: TRBJ2-5
CDR3nt: TGCGCCAGCAGCTTGGGGGACAGGGTGAAAGAGACCCAGTACTTC
CDR3aa: CASSLGDRVKETQYF

d_gene: NA
abundance: NA
v_gene: TRBV25-1
j_gene: TRBJ2-7
CDR3nt: TGTGCCAGCAGTGAAGAGGTGGTTGATCGTGGGTCGGCGGAGCAGTACTTC
CDR3aa: CASSEEVVDRGSAEQYF

d_gene: NA
abundance: NA
v_gene: TRBV7-3
j_gene: TRBJ2-2
CDR3nt: TGTGCCAGCAGCTTCGGGGGGCCCACCGGGGAGCTGTTTTTT
CDR3aa: CASSFGGPTGELFF

d_gene: TRBD2
abundance: NA
v_gene: TRBV27
j_gene: TRBJ2-3
CDR3nt: TGTGCCAGCAGTAGGACTAGCTCAGCAGATACGCAGTATTTT
CDR3aa: CASSRTSSADTQYF

d_gene: TRBD1
abundance: NA
v_gene: TRBV6-5
j_gene: TRBJ2-7
CDR3nt: TGTGCCAGCAGGACCTGGACAGGGGGTATCGAGCAGTACTTC
CDR3aa: CASRTWTGGIEQYF

d_gene: NA
abundance: NA
v_gene: TRBV7-2
j_gene: TRBJ2-2
CDR3nt: TGTGCCAGCAGCTTAATTATTCGGGGGTTGAGGGAGCTGTTTTTT
CDR3aa: CASSLIIRGLRELFF

d_gene: NA
abundance: NA
v_gene: TRBV2
j_gene: TRBJ1-4
CDR3nt: TGTGCCAGCAGTATGGGAGTCGGTTTTAATGAAAAACTGTTTTTT
CDR3aa: CASSMGVGFNEKLFF

d_gene: NA
abundance: NA
v_gene: TRBV7-6
j_gene: TRBJ2-7
CDR3nt: TGTGCCAGCAGCTTAGAAGAGGGGCAGTACTTC
CDR3aa: CASSLEEGQYF

d_gene: NA
abundance: few
v_gene: TRBV9
j_gene: TRBJ2-1
CDR3nt: TGTGCCAGCAGCCTCAATAGCGGATACTCCTACAATGAGCAGTTCTTC
CDR3aa: CASSLNSGYSYNEQFF

d_gene: TRBD1
abundance: once
v_gene: TRBV10-3
j_gene: TRBJ2-5
CDR3nt: TGTGCCACAGCGGACAGGGGCGCTTTAGAGACCCAGTACTTC
CDR3aa: CATADRGALETQYF

d_gene: NA
abundance: once
v_gene: TRBV2
j_gene: TRBJ2-2
CDR3nt: TGTGCCAGCAGGGAGGGATCGAACACCGGGGAGCTGTTTTTT
CDR3aa: CASREGSNTGELFF

d_gene: NA
abundance: few
v_gene: TRBV27
j_gene: TRBJ1-5
CDR3nt: TGTGCCAGCAGGCTAGGGGGGGGTAATCAGCCCCAGCATTTT
CDR3aa: CASRLGGGNQPQHF

d_gene: NA
abundance: once
v_gene: TRBV5-5
j_gene: TRBJ2-3
CDR3nt: TGTGCCAGCAGCTCCCAAAGCACAGATACGCAGTATTTT
CDR3aa: CASSSQSTDTQYF

d_gene: NA
abundance: few
v_gene: TRBV3-1/TRBV3-2
j_gene: TRBJ1-1
CDR3nt: TGTGCCAGCAGCCCCCTGGGGGGAGAAGCTTTCTTT
CDR3aa: CASSPLGGEAFF

d_gene: NA
abundance: NA
v_gene: TRBV3-1/TRBV3-2
j_gene: TRBJ1-1
CDR3nt: TGTGCCAGCAGCCAAGCGGGGACAGAAGCTTTCTTT
CDR3aa: CASSQAGTEAFF

d_gene: TRBD2
abundance: NA
v_gene: TRBV4-1
j_gene: TRBJ2-2
CDR3nt: TGCGCCAGCAGCGTACCCGGACTAGCGGGAGGAGGTAGCACCGGGGAGCTGTTTTTT
CDR3aa: CASSVPGLAGGGSTGELFF

d_gene: TRBD2
abundance: NA
v_gene: TRBV3-1/TRBV3-2
j_gene: TRBJ2-3
CDR3nt: TGTGCCAGCAGCCAGCGGGGGGGACTAACAGATACGCAGTATTTT
CDR3aa: CASSQRGGLTDTQYF

d_gene: TRBD1
abundance: NA
v_gene: TRBV5-1
j_gene: TRBJ1-1
CDR3nt: TGCGCCAGCAGCTCCACGACCCTATTTTTTGGGGAACAGGGGGCTGACACTGAAGCTTTCTTT
CDR3aa: CASSSTTLFFGEQGADTEAFF